The clone carrying this T cell receptor beta chain was found many times. Its antigen is as yet unknown. This sample is part of a study of T-cell memory formation after mild COVID-19. Study background: In these data, TCR clusters were largely donor specific. Study conclusions and caveats: Pre-infection memory contained some responding clones, which suggested that cross-reactive memory had joined. For contracting clones, CD4+ ones sat mainly in CM and EM, CD8+ in EMRA.

With constant-segment primers, 5'RACE yielded cDNA libraries of TCR alpha and TCR beta that carried sample barcodes and UMIs. TCRdb ran MiXCR on the 5' RACE reads and lists one entry per CDR3 protein. The table includes about 340,000 distinct CDR3 sequences, 15% to 20% detected once. Material for sequencing was PBMCs or a T cell subset sorted from them (not recorded which). The sequence derives from a man younger than 35 who had mild COVID-19 (a few samples of this study predate the infection). Cell type and time point are not known.

The CDR3 loop is CASSPTRAGNTQYF. As DNA, the CDR3 is TGTGCCAGCAGCCCGACGAGGGCGGGCAATACGCAGTATTTT. The chain employs TRBV7-2 and TRBJ2-3, with D possibly matching TRBD2 (5 bases). Trimming stripped 5 bases from V and 7 bases from J, with 16 bases between. The CDR3 length is 14 residues. CDR1 is SGHTA and CDR2 is FQGNSA in the germline V gene.